The source of this TCR beta chain is a study of shared T cell receptors in the human thymus. Only in-frame clones appear in the TCRdb table, and some are missing; sequencing was by immunoSEQ multiplex PCR. The sample lists some 700,000 clones; 70% to 90% were seen once. CDR3 size: 15 residues. Germline assignment: CDR1 SGHTA and CDR2 FQGNSA. Losses at the gene ends were 6 bases for V and 3 bases for J; bases not matched to a gene: 10. In addition, the sample was reused for a study of human thymus T cells. According to that study: Having surgery to correct congenital heart defects, healthy Finnish infants acted as the donors. Resected material from corrective heart surgery provided the thymus tissue analysed. Thymic and blood repertoires appeared to show biased V and J gene usage. Related research described strongly overlapping thymic repertoires in unrelated people.

Input material: thymocytes. The chain carries TRBV7-2 and TRBJ2-7; 8 bases fit TRBD2. The sequence was collected from a boy under two years old with a congenital heart defect. CDR3 coding DNA: TGTGCCAGCAGGTTCCGCCATCTAGCGGGCTACGAGCAGTACTTC. Translated, it gives CASRFRHLAGYEQYF. The full variable domain, completed using reference TRBV7-2 and TRBJ2-7, is GAGVSQSPSNKVTEKGKDVELRCDPISGHTALYWYRQSLGQGLEFLIYFQGNSAPDKSGLPSDRFSAERTGGSVSTLTIQRTQQEDSAVYLCASRFRHLAGYEQYFGPGTRLTVT.